This T cell receptor (beta chain) was identified during a study of blood T cell repertoires in COVID-19. The V gene's germline CDR1 is SGHTS and CDR2 YDEGEE. Trimming removed 2 bases at V and 2 bases at J, with 5 bases between. The CDR3 runs to 13 residues. The study recruited people aged about 18 to 95 years across around 23 US areas. Cohorts were assigned according to the clinical history that participants reported. Assay: immunoSEQ multiplex PCR; the TCRdb copy retains only in-frame clones and omits some. The table records about 170,000 clones, 79% of them present only once. The rearrangement joins TRBV5-8 to TRBJ2-1, with no clear D. What was sequenced was PBMCs or T cells enriched from blood (not recorded which). The sequence was collected from a woman between 65 and 79 years old in a cohort exposed to, infected with or recovered from COVID-19 (not recorded which). The CDR3 nucleotides read TGTGCCAGCAGCTTTGCGACCTACAATGAGCAGTTCTTC. Translated, it gives CASSFATYNEQFF. Looking up the rest from reference TRBV5-8 and TRBJ2-1 gives the full variable domain: EAGVTQSPTHLIKTRGQQATLRCSPISGHTSVYWYQQALGLGLQFLLWYDEGEERNRGNFPPRFSGRQFPNYSSELNVNALELEDSALYLCASSFATYNEQFFGPGTRLTVL.